This record concerns one TCR beta chain sequence. This clonotype qualifies as medium-sized (0.01 to 0.1%). Its antigen is currently not known. No much larger clonotype is one base removed from it; base qualities were not supplied. The treatment or condition label, read with the paper, signifies: approximately nine-day PBMC culture with coronavirus spike peptide pools or control peptides (ViraFEST assay). The ViraFEST assay was used in the study, in which antigen-specific T cells were expanded with peptide pools and expanded clonotypes were subsequently identified by TCR sequencing. The positive SARS-CoV-2 PCR tests of the convalescent patients were dated from March to December 2020, before the Alpha, Beta and Delta variants emerged in the United States. Approximately 2.1 million PBMCs per well were cultured in IMDM with roughly 5% human AB serum and roughly 9.3 IU/ml IL-2, plus 10 ug/ml peptide pools. Half of the culture medium was replaced with fresh IL-2-containing medium on days 3 and 7. After 10 to 11 days of culture, CD4+ T cells were isolated by negative selection with the EasySep CD4+ T cell isolation kit. Ficoll-Paque Plus gradient centrifugation was used to isolate PBMCs from whole blood, and the isolated PBMCs were then either used fresh or cryopreserved at -140C. In general, triplicate wells were set up for every culture condition.

This entry is derived from a study of vaccination and CD4 T cells after COVID-19 (dated by TCRdb to between 2020 and 2023). Background on the whole study: SARS-CoV-2 positivity had been established in the convalescent patients by nasal swab PCR, and mild disease was recorded in several of these patients and severe disease in one. The convalescent cohort included six males and four females, with two Hispanic individuals, seven Caucasians, two Asians and one multiracial person. Each participant got two doses of either the Pfizer-BioNTech BNT162b2 vaccine (n=8) or the Moderna mRNA-1273 vaccine (n=2). Post-COVID blood samples from convalescent patients were collected a median of around 110 days after diagnosis, with a range of 35 to 161 days. Post-vaccine blood samples were taken a median of approximately 76 days after the second vaccine dose, with a range of roughly 13 to 250 days. Culture stimuli were overlapping spike peptide pools from SARS-CoV-2 and from the common cold coronaviruses HCoV-NL63, HCoV-OC43 and HCoV-229E. In control cultures, a CEFX viral epitope pool was used as positive control, an HIV-1 Nef peptide pool was used as negative control, or no peptide was added. In around ten COVID-19 convalescent patients and 4 infection-naive healthy vaccine recipients, the spike-specific CD4+ TCR repertoire before mRNA vaccination was compared with the repertoire after mRNA vaccination. The study at large found these results: The study included relatively few convalescent patients and did not analyze early timepoints after natural infection. An increase in the median number of SARS-CoV-2-reactive clonotypes from some 20 after infection to 38 after vaccination was observed, but the change was not found to be significant. Of the vaccine-specific clones in convalescent patients, 304 of 307, or nearly all, reacted only to SARS-CoV-2 spike and did not cross-react with common cold coronaviruses. In convalescent patients, a median about 90% of post-vaccine SARS-CoV-2-reactive clones were detected only after vaccination, and vaccine-specific priming was suggested by this finding.

Receptor amplification or capture employed PCR. TCR sequencing of DNA from cultured CD4+ T cells used the Oncomine TCR Beta short-read assay at the Johns Hopkins FTIC core. Genomic DNA was extracted from the cultured CD4+ T cells with the QIAamp micro DNA kit. The Oncomine TCR Beta libraries from cultured CD4+ T cells were pooled using unique dual indexes and then sequenced on an Illumina iSeq 100. The published analysis was carried out like this. Non-productive sequences were removed, and CDR3s not starting with C, not ending with F or W, or shorter than 7 amino acids were discarded. The MANAFEST web application was used to identify antigen-specific clonotypes by comparing peptide-stimulated wells against reference wells and other culture wells. For a clone to be called positive, the clone needed an FDR below 0.05, an odds ratio above 5, and a productive frequency above 0.1% in at least two of three replicate wells. A clonotype counted as cross-reactive if it showed significant expansion both in the SARS-CoV-2 spike wells and in at least one common cold coronavirus spike condition. Using R version 3.6.1, CDR3 homology was evaluated through Levenshtein distances (stringdist) along with unrooted phylogenetic trees (ape). The public sequencing data were trimmed at Q25 with fastp and processed into clonotypes with MiXCR by TCRdb, which kept only in-frame beta chains. Each entry merges the rows of one CDR3 protein and shows their most common DNA and genes. The V and J calls follow TCRdb's processing rather than the paper's. The table for this sample lists under 15,000 distinct CDR3 sequences; 53% of them were counted only once. Roughly 33% of the sample comes from the top ten.

The receptor's source is a human donor who had recovered from COVID-19. Sequenced material: CD4+ T cells from blood, cultured in vitro.

The CDR3 is CASSEFAGELTDTQYF. The DNA sequence follows: TGTGCCAGCAGTGAATTTGCGGGGGAACTCACAGATACGCAGTATTTT. The chain was built from TRBV2 and TRBJ2-3; 7 of the junction bases match TRBD2. The germline V gene supplies CDR1 SNHLY and CDR2 FYNNEI. V ends up 2 bases short and J 2 bases short, with an unmatched junction base count of 7. Taken from cysteine to phenylalanine, the CDR3 has 16 residues. The sequence is cut down to CDR3 DNA, 48 bases in frame from base 1.